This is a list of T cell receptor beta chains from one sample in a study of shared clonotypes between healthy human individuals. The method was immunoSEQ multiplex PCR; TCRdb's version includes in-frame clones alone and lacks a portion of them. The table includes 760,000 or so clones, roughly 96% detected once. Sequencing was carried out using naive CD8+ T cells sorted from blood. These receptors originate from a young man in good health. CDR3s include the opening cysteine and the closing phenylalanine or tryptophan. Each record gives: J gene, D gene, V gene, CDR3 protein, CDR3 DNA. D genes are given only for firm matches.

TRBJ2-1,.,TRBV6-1,CASSEDIRRSYEQFF,TGTGCCAGCAGTGAAGACATTAGACGCTCTTATGAGCAGTTCTTC
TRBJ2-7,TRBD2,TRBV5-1,CASSTTSGVYEQYF,TGCGCCAGCAGCACTACTAGCGGAGTCTACGAGCAGTACTTC
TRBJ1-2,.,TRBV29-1,CSVEARYGYTF,TGCAGCGTTGAAGCGAGGTATGGCTACACCTTC
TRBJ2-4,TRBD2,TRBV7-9,CASSTGTSGTAKNIQYF,TGTGCCAGCAGCACAGGGACTAGCGGTACAGCCAAAAACATTCAGTACTTC
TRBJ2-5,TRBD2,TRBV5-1,CASSFIGLAGETQYF,TGCGCCAGCAGCTTTATCGGACTAGCGGGAGAGACCCAGTACTTC
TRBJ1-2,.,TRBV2,CASWGSSTYGYTF,TGTGCCAGTTGGGGCAGTTCTACTTATGGCTACACCTTC
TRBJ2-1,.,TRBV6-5,CASSYGALNEQFF,TGTGCCAGCAGTTACGGAGCCCTCAATGAGCAGTTCTTC
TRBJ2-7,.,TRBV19,CASSGGAGYEQYF,TGTGCCAGTAGTGGGGGAGCAGGCTACGAGCAGTACTTC
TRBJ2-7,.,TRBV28,CASGTDYEQYF,TGTGCCAGCGGGACGGACTACGAGCAGTACTTC
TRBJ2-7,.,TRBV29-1,CSVELRGSSYEQYF,TGCAGCGTTGAATTAAGGGGGAGCTCCTACGAGCAGTACTTC